This passage covers 15 T cell receptor beta chains from one sample sequenced in a study of T cell clones after liver transplantation. TCRdb's copy holds only in-frame clones and misses some; the assay was immunoSEQ multiplex PCR. The sample holds under 130,000 clones, 80% to 90% seen once. Sequencing used CD4+ T cells from blood, obtained around 4 years after liver transplant. The receptor source for this set is a human patient who received a liver transplant. Some T cells may have come from the graft donor.

V gene TRBV28 combines with J gene TRBJ1-2; no firm D call. V lost 6 bases and J 4 bases, leaving 18 bases between the germline ends. The CDR3 spans 15 residues. The germline V gene has CDR1 MDHEN and CDR2 SYDVKM. The CDR3 bases are TGTGCCAGCAGATCGCCTTCTCGAAGCGGCTATGGCTACACCTTC. Its protein product is CASRSPSRSGYGYTF.

The rearrangement links TRBV5-4 to TRBJ2-1; the D call may be TRBD1 or TRBD2 (7 bases each). V was cut by 4 bases and J by 2 bases, with 16 bases left in between. The length of the CDR3 is 16 residues. CDR1 and CDR2 from the germline V gene are SGHNT and YYREEE (reference sequence). The CDR3 DNA is TGTGCCAGCAGCACTAAGACAGGGAGGGCCTACAATGAGCAGTTCTTC. It yields the protein CASSTKTGRAYNEQFF.

The V gene is TRBV6-1, the J gene TRBJ1-5; D ambiguous. CDR1 MNHNS and CDR2 SASEGT come from the germline V gene. The CDR3 loop spans 15 amino acids. Trimming removed 3 bases from V and 5 bases from J, with 14 bases in between. CDR3 residues: CASSDARWGYQPQHF. Written as DNA, the CDR3 is TGTGCCAGCAGTGATGCCAGGTGGGGATATCAGCCCCAGCATTTT.

The genes are TRBV28 and TRBJ2-7; 10 positions agree with TRBD1. After removal of 8 bases from V and 1 base from J, the junction contained 11 bases not matched to a gene. This CDR3 comprises 16 residues. CDR1 is MDHEN and CDR2 is SYDVKM in the germline V gene. The CDR3, as DNA: TGTGCCAGCGGGACGACGGGACAGGGGATTTCCTACGAGCAGTACTTC. Residues: CASGTTGQGISYEQYF. The entire variable domain, with the rest obtained from reference TRBV28 and TRBJ2-7, is as follows: DVKVTQSSRYLVKRTGEKVFLECVQDMDHENMFWYRQDPGLGLRLIYFSYDVKMKEKGDIPEGYSVSREKKERFSLILESASTNQTSMYLCASGTTGQGISYEQYFGPGTRLTVT.

The rearrangement links TRBV6-1 to TRBJ2-2; 7 bases are a match to TRBD1. Germline values: CDR1 MNHNS, CDR2 SASEGT. J gave up 5 bases and V 2 bases, and 11 bases lay outside the gene matches. The length of the CDR3 is 17 residues. CDR3 DNA: TGTGCCAGCAGTGAACGATTCGACAGGGTGGGGACCGGGGAGCTGTTTTTT. Translating it yields CASSERFDRVGTGELFF.

The V call is TRBV6-6, the J call TRBJ1-3; D not certain. Germline V gene sequence: CDR1 MNHNY, CDR2 SVGAGI (reference sequence). Trimming pared 3 bases from V and 4 bases from J, leaving 7 bases between. This CDR3 is 13 amino acids long. CDR3 in amino acids: CASSYKAGNTIYF. In DNA, the CDR3 is TGTGCCAGCAGTTATAAGGCAGGAAACACCATATATTTT.

In DNA, the CDR3 is TGTGCCTGGAGTGTTTCCCAGAATGGCTACACCTTC. Its translation is CAWSVSQNGYTF. The rearrangement uses TRBV30 and TRBJ1-2, with unresolved D. The CDR3 runs 12 residues. CDR1 GTSNPN and CDR2 SVGIG come from the germline V gene (reference sequence). Trimming removed 0 bases from V and 6 bases from J, with 8 bases in between.

The genes are TRBV6-1 and TRBJ1-4; TRBD1 matches at 8 bases. The CDR3 consists of 14 residues. V dropped 5 bases and J dropped 10; count of bases not matched to a gene: 9. CDR1 is MNHNS and CDR2 is SASEGT in the germline V gene. This chain's CDR3 is CASSTTGGGGKLFF. DNA for the CDR3: TGTGCCAGCAGTACTACAGGGGGTGGCGGAAAACTGTTTTTT.

The rearrangement links TRBV5-4 to TRBJ2-3, with D hard to call. V dropped 1 base and J dropped 5 bases, with 8 bases sitting between them. Germline CDR1 and CDR2: SGHNT and YYREEE (reference sequence). This CDR3 has 13 amino acids. The CDR3 DNA is TGTGCCAGCAGCTTGAGGACCGTAGATACGCAGTATTTT. It is translated as CASSLRTVDTQYF.

In DNA, the CDR3 is TGTGCCAGCAGTTTTACAGGGACAGATACGCAGTATTTT. This gives the protein CASSFTGTDTQYF. The rearrangement uses TRBV6-6 and TRBJ2-3; a possible D gene is TRBD1 (6 bases). The CDR3 totals 13 residues. The germline V gene encodes CDR1 MNHNY and CDR2 SVGAGI (reference sequence). V gave up 4 bases and J gave up 3 bases, with 8 bases separating them.

This chain connects TRBV5-5 to TRBJ1-2; D remains ambiguous. The CDR3 sequence is 14 residues long. The V and J ends lost 2 bases and 5 bases respectively, with 13 bases between them. Per germline, CDR1 SGHKS and CDR2 YYEKEE (reference sequence). In DNA form, the CDR3 reads TGTGCCAGCAGCTTTCAAAGCCCCCGGTATGGCTACACCTTC. Translated, it gives CASSFQSPRYGYTF.

The V call is TRBV29-1, the J call TRBJ1-1, with D possibly matching TRBD1 (5 bases). The CDR3 contains 14 residues. The V and J ends lost 3 bases and 5 bases respectively, with 16 bases between them. CDR1 is SQVTM and CDR2 is ANQGSEA in the germline V gene. CDR3 nucleotides: TGCAGCGTTGACTCCCGGGGTAAGGGGACTGAAGCTTTCTTT. Amino acids: CSVDSRGKGTEAFF.

The chain recombines TRBV11-1 with TRBJ1-2; perhaps TRBD1 as D (6 bases). Trimming took 2 bases from V and 5 from J, leaving 15 bases between them. The germline V gene encodes CDR1 SGHAT and CDR2 FQDESV (reference sequence). CDR3 size: 15 residues. The CDR3 here is CASSLRTDSLYGYTF. The CDR3 bases are TGTGCCAGCAGCTTAAGGACAGATTCTCTTTATGGCTACACCTTC.

J is TRBJ1-2 and V is TRBV2; D gene uncertain. This CDR3 spans 13 amino acids. V dropped 2 bases and J dropped 2 bases, with 6 bases sitting between them. Germline V gene sequence: CDR1 SNHLY, CDR2 FYNNEI. The CDR3 spells CASSETQNYGYTF. DNA of the CDR3: TGTGCCAGCAGTGAAACCCAGAACTATGGCTACACCTTC.

This clone showed up just a few times. This sequence joins TRBV6-6 and TRBJ1-5; D unclear. Germline V gives CDR1 MNHNY, CDR2 SVGAGI (reference sequence). Trimming removed 8 bases from V and 4 bases from J, with 12 bases in between. The CDR3 has 13 residues. CDR3 amino acids: CASHSDGNQPQHF. The DNA of the CDR3 is TGTGCCAGCCACAGCGATGGTAATCAGCCCCAGCATTTT.